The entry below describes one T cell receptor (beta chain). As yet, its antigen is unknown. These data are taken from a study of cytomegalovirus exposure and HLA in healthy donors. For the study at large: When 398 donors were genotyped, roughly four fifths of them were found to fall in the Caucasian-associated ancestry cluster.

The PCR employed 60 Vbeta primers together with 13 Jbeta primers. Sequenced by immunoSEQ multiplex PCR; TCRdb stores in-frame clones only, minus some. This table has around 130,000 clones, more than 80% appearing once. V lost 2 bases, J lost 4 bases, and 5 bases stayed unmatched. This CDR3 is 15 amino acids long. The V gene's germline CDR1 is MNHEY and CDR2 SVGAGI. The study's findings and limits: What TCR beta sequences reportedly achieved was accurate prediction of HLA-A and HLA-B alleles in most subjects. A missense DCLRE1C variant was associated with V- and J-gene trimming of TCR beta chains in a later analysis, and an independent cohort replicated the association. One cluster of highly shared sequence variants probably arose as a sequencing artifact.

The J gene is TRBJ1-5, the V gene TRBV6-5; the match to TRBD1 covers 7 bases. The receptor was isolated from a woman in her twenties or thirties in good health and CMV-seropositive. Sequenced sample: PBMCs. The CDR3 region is CASSYRQGGNQPQHF. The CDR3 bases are TGTGCCAGCAGTTACCGACAGGGTGGAAATCAGCCCCAGCATTTT.